The present entry profiles one TCR beta chain with its context. Its target is not known. The protocol was immunoSEQ multiplex PCR, while the TCRdb copy is restricted to in-frame clones and leaves out a portion. The sample includes over 110,000 clones, 75% to 90% of them seen just once. These data originate in a study of T cell responses to AZD1222 COVID-19 vaccine. Study-level findings and limits: Reportedly, nearly half of unique spike TCRs recognized epitopes outside B.1.351/B.1.1.7 mutations.

CDR3 length equals 13 residues. Trimming left V 7 bases short and J 4 bases short, with 11 bases between. Germline CDR1 reads MDHEN; CDR2 reads SYDVKM. This TCR was recovered from an adult in good health. This chain links TRBV28 with TRBJ1-5; perhaps TRBD1 as D (5 bases). This material consisted of peripheral blood, taken on day 0 of AZD1222 vaccination. CDR3 in DNA: TGTGCCAGCATACAGGCCAGAAATCAGCCCCAGCATTTT. Protein sequence: CASIQARNQPQHF.